This T cell receptor (beta chain) came from a study of T cell responses to AZD1222 COVID-19 vaccine (dated by TCRdb to the early 2020s). With respect to the entire study: Because spike-specific TCR depth and breadth did not differ between the two schedules, AZD1222 recipients who got a second dose at roughly 4 weeks were pooled with those who got a second dose at roughly 12 weeks. TCR sequencing was performed for roughly 240 trial participants, of whom about 200 were given two doses of AZD1222 and about 25 were given two doses of MenACWY control vaccine. Trial participants were enrolled by age into subgroups of 18-55, 56-69 and 70-plus years, and around 150, 28 and 57 TCR-sequenced participants, respectively, were included in these subgroups.

General study outcomes and caveats: Conclusions about previously exposed vaccinees were limited because only five to seven AZD1222 recipients were SARS-CoV-2 seropositive at baseline. After two AZD1222 doses, spike-specific TCR breadth and depth were significantly higher than at day 0 and than in MenACWY recipients. In the small 56-69-year group, the increase in depth fell short of significance, most likely because of low power. Vaccine-associated CD4 TCRs spanned the whole spike protein, with dominant responses in regions 160-218 and 743-854. No day 14 peak-response samples were available, so repertoires were characterized only after the peak T cell response. Nearly half of unique spike-specific TCRs reportedly recognized epitopes outside regions mutated in the B.1.351 and B.1.1.7 variants. Participants were mostly white British, with more females than males. The authors suggested clonal diversity may have been underestimated.

The CDR3 regions of human TCRbeta chains were analyzed by immunosequencing. The original pipeline was this. Repertoire TCRs were checked for matches against a reference library of SARS-CoV-2-specific TCRs that had been generated using the MIRA antigen-specificity platform. Breadth meant the fraction of unique TCRs that were SARS-CoV-2-associated, whereas depth meant the fraction of total T cells that were SARS-CoV-2-associated. Using the MIRA data, each spike-specific TCR was mapped to the spike region that the TCR reacts to and placed in a CD4 or CD8 class. Log10-transformed breadth and depth values were compared by one-way ANOVA with Sidak's multiple comparisons tests. TCRdb provides this immuneACCESS table in a form limited to in-frame rearrangements. Some clones are lacking; in checked studies, under half of them reflect an unresolved V gene, and why the rest are absent is not known. The DNA was the basis for D and trimming; V, J and clone size are from that table. The sample table records fewer than 65,000 clones; 70% to 85% of these occur just once. The top ten constitute around 20% of the sample.

Details on this clone: The antigen it binds to is not known. No much larger clone is present one base from it, and per-base qualities are unavailable.

The sample's time point label is to be understood as: baseline before first vaccination. Vaccinee samples were obtained from the UK trials COV001 and COV002, which included a single-blind randomized controlled phase 2/3 trial of AZD1222 (ChAdOx1 nCoV-19) in healthy adults. For TCRbeta chain sequencing, PBMC samples from trial participants were taken at day 0 and at day 28 after the second dose. The CDR3 sequence holds 14 residues, the cysteine and phenylalanine included. Only the CDR3 part of the read is kept: 42 bases, read in frame from the first base. V is reduced by 6 bases and J by 3 bases, leaving a spacing of 14 bases between them. CDR1 and CDR2, per the germline V gene, are KGHSH and LQKENI.

The sample here was peripheral blood, taken on day 0 of AZD1222 vaccination. Recombination connected TRBV18 to TRBJ1-2, with no confident D gene call. This sequence originates from an adult in good health. The CDR3 region has the sequence CASSPNSGDYGYTF. The sequenced DNA: TGTGCCAGCTCCCCAAATTCTGGAGACTATGGCTACACCTTC.